This T cell receptor (beta chain) appears in the sequencing data of a study of monozygotic twins with inflammatory bowel disease. Phlebotomy per donor yielded a single 2.5 ml blood sample. Starting material for each TCR library was approximately 3,500 ng of total RNA. TCRdb re-called the 5' RACE reads and catalogs CDR3 proteins one per entry, DNA excluded. The data include 70,000 to 95,000 distinct CDR3 sequences; the top ten clones carry about 8%. CDR3 size: 14 residues. The sequencing sample was made of blood. V is TRBV12-3 or TRBV12-4 and J is TRBJ1-6; TCRdb picks TRBD1, but there is no DNA to check that call. The TCR originated in a human donor with ulcerative colitis or Crohn's disease, or a healthy co-twin of an affected twin (not recorded which). The CDR3 protein is CASSFLSGGSPLHF.